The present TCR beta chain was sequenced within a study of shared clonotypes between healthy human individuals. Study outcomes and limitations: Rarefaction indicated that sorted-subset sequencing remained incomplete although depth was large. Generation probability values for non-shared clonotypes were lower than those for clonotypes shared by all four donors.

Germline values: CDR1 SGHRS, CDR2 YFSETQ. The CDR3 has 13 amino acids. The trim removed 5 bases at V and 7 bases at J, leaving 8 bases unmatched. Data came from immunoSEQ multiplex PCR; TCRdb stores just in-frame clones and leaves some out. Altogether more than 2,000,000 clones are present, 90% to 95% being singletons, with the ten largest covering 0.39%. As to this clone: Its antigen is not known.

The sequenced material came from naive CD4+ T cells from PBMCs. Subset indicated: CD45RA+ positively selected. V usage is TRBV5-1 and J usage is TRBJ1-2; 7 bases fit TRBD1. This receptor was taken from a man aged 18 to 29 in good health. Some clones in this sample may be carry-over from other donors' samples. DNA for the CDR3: TGCGCCAGCAGAGGAGGGGGCGTCGGTGGCTACACCTTC. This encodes CASRGGGVGGYTF.